This entry lists 32 T cell receptor beta chains sequenced from one sample in a study of T cells after yellow fever vaccination. Each CDR3 protein gets one entry after TCRdb re-called the 5' RACE reads with MiXCR. The sample lists some 320,000 distinct CDR3 sequences, 3.5% to 5% occurring once. This sample comprised PBMCs, obtained 15 days after the yellow fever booster vaccination. Receptors originate from a man aged 18 to 35 who received the YFV17D yellow fever vaccine.

This clonotype was counted ten times or more. The chain combines TRBV20-1 with TRBJ2-3, with a tentative D call TRBD2 (7 bases). The CDR3 has 14 residues. The germline gives CDR1 DFQATT, CDR2 SNEGSKA (reference sequence). The V and J ends lost 3 bases and 3 bases respectively, with 13 bases between them. The CDR3 nucleotides read TGCAGTGCTAGTACCGGGGGGCAGACAGATACGCAGTATTTT. It codes for CSASTGGQTDTQYF.

This clonotype has at least ten counts. The chain carries TRBV6-6 and TRBJ2-2, with D tentatively TRBD2 (6 bases). Germline CDR1 and CDR2: MNHNY and SVGAGI (reference sequence). Trimming stripped 6 bases from V and 1 base from J, with 12 bases between. This CDR3 has 15 residues. Here the CDR3 DNA reads TGTGCCAGCAGAGTAGTCGGGGGGAACACCGGGGAGCTGTTTTTT. Encoded protein: CASRVVGGNTGELFF.

The rearrangement joins TRBV2 to TRBJ2-5; D gene ambiguous. Germline V gene sequence: CDR1 SNHLY, CDR2 FYNNEI. The CDR3 loop spans 12 amino acids. Between the trimmed V and J ends, which lost 6 bases and 4 bases, there was a span of 9 bases. CDR3 sequence: CASSPDRETQYF. DNA for the CDR3: TGTGCCAGCAGCCCTGATAGAGAGACCCAGTACTTC. The full variable domain, with the rest looked up from reference TRBV2 and TRBJ2-5, is EPEVTQTPSHQVTQMGQEVILRCVPISNHLYFYWYRQILGQKVEFLVSFYNNEISEKSEIFDDQFSVERPDGSNFTLKIRSTKLEDSAMYFCASSPDRETQYFGPGTRLLVL.

This clonotype occurred many times. The J gene is TRBJ2-7, the V gene TRBV28, with TRBD1 matching over 9 bases. This CDR3 region has 12 residues. Germline V CDR1 and CDR2: MDHEN, SYDVKM. J gave up 3 bases and V 8 bases, and 2 bases lay outside the gene matches. In nucleotides, the CDR3 is TGTGCCAGCGGGACAGGGCACTACGAGCAGTACGTC. This encodes CASGTGHYEQYV.

This clonotype occurred once. The rearrangement links TRBV5-4 to TRBJ2-7, with D possibly being TRBD2 (5 bases). This CDR3 is 16 amino acids long. Germline-derived CDR1 and CDR2 are SGHNT and YYREEE (reference sequence). Trimming stripped 0 bases from V and 0 bases from J, with 13 bases between. The chain's CDR3 is CASSLVPGEGSYEQYV. The CDR3 region has the DNA TGTGCCAGCAGCTTGGTGCCAGGCGAGGGCTCCTACGAGCAGTACGTC.

This clonotype was recorded at least ten times. The chain uses TRBV7-2 and TRBJ2-2; D uncertain. Trimming left V 7 bases short and J 6 bases short, with 12 bases between. CDR3 length equals 13 residues. The germline V gene has CDR1 SGHTA and CDR2 FQGNSA. The CDR3 DNA reads TGTGCCAGCAACCCCTCGGGTTCCGGGGAGCTGTTTTTT. This encodes CASNPSGSGELFF.

The CDR3 region has the DNA TGCAGCGTCGGGACGTTCGGAAACACCATATATTTT. Its protein is CSVGTFGNTIYF. This chain uses TRBV29-1 with TRBJ1-3; D is possibly TRBD1 (5 bases). The V and J ends lost 6 bases and 4 bases respectively, with 10 bases between them. CDR3 size: 12 residues. Germline CDR1 is SQVTM and CDR2 is ANQGSEA.

This clonotype was seen ten or more times. Germline and junction disagree at one end, which may indicate a read error. The chain combines TRBV4-1 with TRBJ1-1; D remains unclear. Looked up from germline, CDR1 is MGHRA and CDR2 is YSYEKL. This CDR3 is built from 14 residues. The CDR3 DNA reads as TGCGCCAGCAGCCAAGATGGGAGGTACACCGAAGCTTTCTTT. Protein sequence: CASSQDGRYTEAFF.

Many counts were recorded for this clonotype. The CDR3 DNA is TGTGCCAGCAGTTTTAGAGGGGTTCCAGAGACCCAGTACTTC. Amino acid sequence: CASSFRGVPETQYF. This chain connects TRBV27 to TRBJ2-5, with D perhaps TRBD1 or TRBD2 (5 bases each). The germline V gene has CDR1 MNHEY and CDR2 SMNVEV (reference sequence). V was trimmed by 3 bases and J by 4 bases, leaving 12 bases between them. The CDR3 is 14 residues long.

This clonotype was observed at least ten times. V is TRBV20-1 and J is TRBJ1-3, with D unresolved. The germline CDR1 and CDR2 sequences are DFQATT and SNEGSKA (reference sequence). This CDR3 contains 14 residues. The V end was cut by 1 base, the J end by 2 bases, with 9 bases between. This CDR3 is CSARVGVAGNTIYF. CDR3 nucleotides: TGCAGTGCTAGAGTAGGCGTGGCTGGAAACACCATATATTTT.

This clonotype was observed a few times. CDR3 region: CASSQERAGTVEAFF. CDR3 bases: TGCGCCAGCAGCCAAGAAAGGGCAGGGACGGTCGAAGCTTTCTTT. The chain employs TRBV4-1 and TRBJ1-1, with D possibly TRBD1 on 5 matching bases. The CDR3 is 15 residues long. Germline CDR1 and CDR2: MGHRA and YSYEKL. Trimming removed 0 bases from V and 8 bases from J, with 16 bases in between.

V gene TRBV11-2 combines with J gene TRBJ2-1; 8 bases are a match to TRBD1. Germline V gives CDR1 SGHAT, CDR2 FQNNGV. The V gene end was trimmed by 1 base and the J gene end by 6 bases; junction bases not matched to a gene: 8. The CDR3 is made up of 16 amino acids. The CDR3 loop is CASSLVKGRGPNEQFF. CDR3 DNA: TGTGCCAGCAGCTTAGTAAAGGGCAGGGGGCCCAATGAGCAGTTCTTC.

This clonotype was observed a handful of times. This chain links TRBV5-1 with TRBJ2-5, with 7 positions matching TRBD2. Germline V lookup: CDR1 SGHRS, CDR2 YFSETQ. Trimming at V came to 4 bases and at J to 5 bases, leaving 17 bases not matched to a gene. The CDR3 is 17 residues long. The CDR3, as DNA: TGCGCCAGCAGCCCGGGGGTTGGGACTACTTCGGGTGAGACCCAGTACTTC. Translation gives CASSPGVGTTSGETQYF.

This clonotype was found many times. The V call is TRBV11-2, the J call TRBJ2-1, with 8 nucleotides matching TRBD2. CDR1 SGHAT and CDR2 FQNNGV come from the germline V gene. There are 13 residues in the CDR3. Trimming cost V 4 bases and J 9 bases; bases outside gene matches: 5. The CDR3 spells CASSSRGAGEQFF. DNA for the CDR3: TGTGCCAGCAGCTCGCGGGGGGCGGGTGAGCAGTTCTTC. Full variable domain (missing parts from reference TRBV11-2 and TRBJ2-1): EAGVAQSPRYKIIEKRQSVAFWCNPISGHATLYWYQQILGQGPKLLIQFQNNGVVDDSQLPKDRFSAERLKGVDSTLKIQPAKLEDSAVYLCASSSRGAGEQFFGPGTRLTVL.

This clonotype appeared many times. The rearrangement uses TRBV7-9 and TRBJ1-5; D ambiguous. Trimming stripped 3 bases from V and 8 bases from J, with 11 bases between. The germline V gene encodes CDR1 SEHNR and CDR2 FQNEAQ (reference sequence). The length of the CDR3 is 13 residues. The CDR3 coding sequence is TGTGCCAGCAGCTTTTCGGCTGTTGAGCCCCAGCATTTT. Its translation is CASSFSAVEPQHF.

This clonotype was seen ten or more times. The chain uses TRBV20-1 and TRBJ1-5; 8 bases align to TRBD1. Germline V lookup: CDR1 DFQATT, CDR2 SNEGSKA (reference sequence). V was clipped by 2 bases and J by 5 bases; unmatched bases: 2. The CDR3 extends over 13 amino acids. The chain's CDR3 is CSARTQGDQPQHF. The CDR3 nucleotides are TGCAGTGCTAGAACACAGGGGGATCAGCCCCAGCATTTT.

This clonotype was picked up many times. CDR3 sequence reads: CASSFIDRDTEAFF. Written as DNA, the CDR3 is TGCGCCAGCAGCTTCATAGACCGAGACACTGAAGCTTTCTTT. The chain is built from TRBV5-1 and TRBJ1-1; D is unresolved. Germline CDR1 and CDR2: SGHRS and YFSETQ. This CDR3 spans 14 amino acids. Trimming removed 2 bases at V and 3 bases at J, with 11 bases between. The complete variable domain, with remaining parts taken from reference TRBV5-1 and TRBJ1-1, reads KAGVTQTPRYLIKTRGQQVTLSCSPISGHRSVSWYQQTPGQGLQFLFEYFSETQRNKGNFPGRFSGRQFSNSRSEMNVSTLELGDSALYLCASSFIDRDTEAFFGQGTRLTVV.

This clonotype was picked up a small number of times. The chain links TRBV5-4 to TRBJ2-1, with D perhaps TRBD1 (5 bases). V gave up 0 bases and J gave up 8 bases, with 9 bases separating them. The CDR3 is 13 amino acids. CDR1 SGHNT and CDR2 YYREEE come from the germline V gene (reference sequence). The CDR3 loop reads CASSLGGRDEQFF. Here the CDR3 DNA reads TGTGCCAGCAGCTTGGGGGGCCGCGATGAGCAGTTCTTC.

The rearrangement uses TRBV7-6 and TRBJ2-1; TRBD2 is a possible D gene (6 bases). Trimming pared 5 bases from V and 0 bases from J, leaving 14 bases between. The CDR3 runs 16 residues. The V gene's germline CDR1 is SGHVS and CDR2 FNYEAQ. Here the CDR3 reads CASSVTSSASYNEQFF. The CDR3, as DNA: TGTGCCAGCAGCGTTACTAGCTCAGCCTCCTACAATGAGCAGTTCTTC. The full variable domain, completed using reference TRBV7-6 and TRBJ2-1, is GAGVSQSPRYKVTKRGQDVALRCDPISGHVSLYWYRQALGQGPEFLTYFNYEAQQDKSGLPNDRFSAERPEGSISTLTIQRTEQRDSAMYRCASSVTSSASYNEQFFGPGTRLTVL.

V usage is TRBV5-6 and J usage is TRBJ1-6, with D maybe TRBD1 (5 bases). Per the germline V gene, CDR1 is SGHDT and CDR2 is YYEEEE. Trimming took 3 bases from V and 10 from J, leaving 20 bases between them. There are 16 residues in the CDR3. Written as DNA, the CDR3 is TGTGCCAGCAGCTGCGTAAAACAGGAACCCCCCTCACCCCTCCACTTT. Amino acids: CASSCVKQEPPSPLHF.

This clonotype was observed many times. The chain employs TRBV6-5 and TRBJ2-5; 7 bases line up with TRBD1. V lost 2 bases and J lost 5; bases outside the gene matches: 2. The CDR3 has 13 residues. Germline V gene lookup returns CDR1 MNHEY and CDR2 SVGAGI. The CDR3 here is CASSYPDRETQYF. As DNA, the CDR3 is TGTGCCAGCAGTTACCCGGACAGGGAGACCCAGTACTTC.

In this sample, this clonotype turned up many times. As DNA, the CDR3 is TGTGCCAGCAGTTTTAGGCAGTCTCAGTTCTTC. It specifies CASSFRQSQFF. The chain couples TRBV12-3 or TRBV12-4 to TRBJ2-1; D uncertain. V shed 3 bases and J shed 13 bases, with 10 bases lying between them. This CDR3 spans 11 amino acids.

This clonotype has ten or more counts. The V and J genes are TRBV7-9 and TRBJ2-3; TRBD2 aligns across 8 bases. Germline V CDR1 and CDR2: SEHNR, FQNEAQ (reference sequence). The V and J ends lost 6 bases and 2 bases, in that order; junction bases with no gene match: 10. This CDR3 comprises 16 residues. The CDR3 loop reads CASSIQAGAPTDTQYF. In nucleotides, the CDR3 is TGTGCCAGCAGTATCCAAGCGGGGGCCCCCACAGATACGCAGTATTTT.

This clonotype was detected many times. The chain employs TRBV15 and TRBJ2-5; a possible D gene is TRBD2 (6 bases). CDR3 size: 14 residues. The V gene's germline CDR1 is LNHNV and CDR2 YYDKDF (reference sequence). The germline V and J ends were trimmed by 6 bases and 5 bases, with 16 bases remaining between them. The chain's CDR3 is CATSLEGRGETQYF. The CDR3 DNA sequence: TGTGCCACCAGTTTGGAGGGTAGAGGGGAGACCCAGTACTTC.

The sample holds many counts of this clonotype. The rearrangement joins TRBV4-2 to TRBJ1-1; the D gene is possibly TRBD1 (6 bases). V dropped 0 bases and J dropped 1 base, with 15 bases sitting between them. Germline V lookup: CDR1 LGHNA, CDR2 YNFKEQ. CDR3 length equals 17 residues. The CDR3 loop reads CASSQDIGGKKNTEAFF. CDR3 bases: TGTGCCAGCAGCCAAGATATCGGGGGCAAGAAGAACACTGAAGCTTTCTTT.

This clonotype was detected only a few times. The genes are TRBV27 and TRBJ2-7; 8 bases line up with TRBD1. V was clipped by 4 bases and J by 4 bases; unmatched bases: 9. Germline assignment: CDR1 MNHEY and CDR2 SMNVEV (reference sequence). The CDR3 sequence is 15 residues long. CDR3 protein: CASSYGTGVSYEQYF. The CDR3 coding sequence is TGTGCCAGCAGTTACGGGACAGGTGTTTCATACGAGCAGTACTTC.

Many counts were recorded for this clonotype. This rearrangement joins TRBV29-1 to TRBJ1-1, with D maybe TRBD1 (5 bases). Germline lookup yields CDR1 SQVTM and CDR2 ANQGSEA. This CDR3 contains 13 residues. Trimming shortened V by 5 bases and J by 6 bases, and 16 bases separated the two germline ends. DNA for the CDR3: TGCAGCGTTTCGGAAGGGGCGGGCGCTGAAGCTTTCTTT. Its protein is CSVSEGAGAEAFF.

This chain links TRBV24-1 with TRBJ2-3; D may be TRBD2 (6 bases). The length of the CDR3 is 14 residues. V was clipped by 5 bases and J by 1 base, with 9 bases between them. Germline lookup yields CDR1 KGHDR and CDR2 SFDVKD. The CDR3 reads CATSGGGGTDTQYF. Written as DNA, the CDR3 is TGTGCCACCAGTGGCGGCGGGGGCACAGATACGCAGTATTTT.

This clonotype was recorded at least ten times. The gene calls are TRBV7-9 and TRBJ2-3; tentatively, D is TRBD1 (6 bases). This CDR3 is built from 15 residues. Germline values: CDR1 SEHNR, CDR2 FQNEAQ (reference sequence). V lost 3 bases, J lost 4 bases, and 14 bases lay in between. The CDR3 sequence is CASSFYETGPDTQYF. Written as DNA, the CDR3 is TGTGCCAGCAGCTTTTATGAAACAGGGCCAGATACGCAGTATTTT.

This clonotype was detected many times. The chain recombines TRBV6-2 or TRBV6-3 with TRBJ2-2; D unclear. Trimming pared 0 bases from V and 7 bases from J, leaving 12 bases between. The CDR3 covers 15 residues. Per the germline V gene, CDR1 is MNHEY and CDR2 is SVGEGT. The CDR3 region is CASSYSPPWSGELFF. CDR3 bases: TGTGCCAGCAGTTACTCCCCCCCGTGGAGCGGGGAGCTGTTTTTT.

This clonotype was picked up many times. V is TRBV7-9 and J is TRBJ2-7, with no clear D. The CDR3 has 16 residues. The germline V gene has CDR1 SEHNR and CDR2 FQNEAQ (reference sequence). Trimming stripped 5 bases from V and 5 bases from J, with 22 bases between. CDR3 loop: CASSLGPGFTTHEQYF. The CDR3 nucleotides read TGTGCCAGCAGCCTAGGTCCGGGCTTTACAACCCACGAGCAGTACTTC.

This chain links TRBV14 with TRBJ2-2, with D perhaps TRBD1 (7 bases). Germline CDR1 SGHDN, CDR2 FVKESK. The CDR3 consists of 17 residues. Trimming removed 0 bases at V and 9 bases at J, with 20 bases between. CDR3 nucleotide sequence: TGTGCCAGCAGCCAAGAGAGGAGGGGGCGCCGAAGTCGGGAGCTGTTTTTT. As protein: CASSQERRGRRSRELFF. Full variable domain (missing parts from reference TRBV14 and TRBJ2-2): EAGVTQFPSHSVIEKGQTVTLRCDPISGHDNLYWYRRVMGKEIKFLLHFVKESKQDESGMPNNRFLAERTGGTYSTLKVQPAELEDSGVYFCASSQERRGRRSRELFFGEGSRLTVL.